Given below is one T cell receptor (beta chain) in context. The data derive from a study of technical replicates of blood from a few donors. The assay was immunoSEQ multiplex PCR, and TCRdb's table has in-frame clones only and misses some. Seen here are under 85,000 clones, just over 90% observed once, and the top ten hold roughly 0.23%. Germline lookup yields CDR1 SEHNR and CDR2 FQNEAQ (reference sequence). The CDR3 has 15 amino acids. Trimming removed 4 bases at V and 3 bases at J, with 15 bases between. The specimen sequenced was T cells isolated from PBMCs. The V gene is TRBV7-9, the J gene TRBJ1-2; TRBD1 is a possible D gene (6 bases). This clonotype was obtained from a human donor in good health. The CDR3 sequence is CASSSSTGHYYGYTF. CDR3 sequence (DNA): TGTGCCAGCAGCTCATCGACAGGCCATTACTATGGCTACACCTTC.